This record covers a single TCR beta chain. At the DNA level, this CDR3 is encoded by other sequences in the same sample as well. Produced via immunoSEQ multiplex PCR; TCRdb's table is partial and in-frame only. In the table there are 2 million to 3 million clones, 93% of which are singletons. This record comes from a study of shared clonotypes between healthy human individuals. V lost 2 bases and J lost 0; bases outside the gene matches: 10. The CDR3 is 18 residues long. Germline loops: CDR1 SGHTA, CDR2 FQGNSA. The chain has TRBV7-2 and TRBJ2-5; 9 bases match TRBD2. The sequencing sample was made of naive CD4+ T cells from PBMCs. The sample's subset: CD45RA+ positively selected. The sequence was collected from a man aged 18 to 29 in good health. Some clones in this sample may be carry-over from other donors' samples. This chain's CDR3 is CASSLFKWGLAYQETQYF. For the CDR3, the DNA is TGTGCCAGCAGCTTATTCAAGTGGGGACTAGCCTACCAAGAGACCCAGTACTTC.